A single sample gave rise to the 10 T cell receptor beta chains below, sequenced in a study of human thymus T cells. Obtained as resections during corrective heart surgery, the thymus tissue was then studied. The table came from immunoSEQ multiplex PCR; TCRdb's copy has only in-frame clones and leaves some out. The table lists more than 70,000 clones, about 96% of them singletons. Specimen: thymus tissue. The receptors originated from a boy younger than two with a congenital heart defect but otherwise immunologically healthy.

The V gene is TRBV29-1, the J gene TRBJ2-3; TRBD1 matches at 7 bases. The CDR3 length is 15 residues. Germline V gives CDR1 SQVTM, CDR2 ANQGSEA. Trimming removed 6 bases from V and 1 base from J; junction bases left unmatched: 10. The CDR3 region has the DNA TGCAGCGTGAACAGGGGTTCCCTCGGCACAGATACGCAGTATTTT. Residues: CSVNRGSLGTDTQYF.

This clone was counted once. The chain joins TRBV18 to TRBJ2-4; TRBD1 or TRBD2 may be the D gene (5 bases each). Germline assignment: CDR1 KGHSH and CDR2 LQKENI. There are 16 residues in the CDR3. V lost 3 bases, J lost 3 bases, and 15 bases lay in between. CDR3 DNA: TGTGCCAGCTCACCGATGAAGGGACGCGTCAAAAACATTCAGTACTTC. This translates into CASSPMKGRVKNIQYF.

This clone was found once. This sequence joins TRBV11-2 and TRBJ2-5, with 10 bases that match TRBD2. The V gene end was trimmed by 0 bases and the J gene end by 1 base; junction bases not matched to a gene: 14. CDR1 and CDR2 (germline): SGHAT, FQNNGV. The CDR3 consists of 20 residues. CDR3 coding DNA: TGTGCCAGCAGCTTAGAAACCCTGGAGGAGCGGGGGGGTTTCCAAGAGACCCAGTACTTC. This gives the protein CASSLETLEERGGFQETQYF.

DNA of the CDR3: TGCGCCAGCAGCGAACTAGTTCAAAACCAAGAGACCCAGTACTTC. Its protein is CASSELVQNQETQYF. The chain joins TRBV4-1 to TRBJ2-5; D perhaps matches TRBD2 (5 bases). The germline V gene encodes CDR1 MGHRA and CDR2 YSYEKL. This CDR3 comprises 15 residues. Trimming took off 5 bases at V and 0 bases at J, with 13 bases between the two ends.

This chain connects TRBV7-4 to TRBJ2-2; unclear D gene. The CDR3 covers 12 residues. The V gene's germline CDR1 is SGHVT and CDR2 SQSDAQ. V lost 1 base to trimming and J lost 5 bases, with 2 bases between them. The CDR3 nucleotides are TGTGCCAGCAGCTTAGGTACCGGGGAGCTGTTTTTT. This encodes CASSLGTGELFF.

V is TRBV19 and J is TRBJ1-5; 9 nucleotides agree with TRBD1. The germline gives CDR1 LNHDA, CDR2 SQIVND (reference sequence). The CDR3 has 15 residues. Germline trimming cut 11 bases from V and 6 bases from J; bases unmatched to any gene: 14. CDR3 bases: TGTGCCTCCCGAAAGGGGACAGGGACACTTCAGCCCCAGCATTTT. Protein sequence: CASRKGTGTLQPQHF.

The chain is built from TRBV28 and TRBJ1-2, with D uncertain. Trimming stripped 3 bases from V and 1 base from J, with 18 bases between. CDR1 MDHEN and CDR2 SYDVKM come from the germline V gene. The CDR3 has 17 residues. The CDR3 nucleotides are TGTGCCAGCAGTTTGGAGGGTTTCGGCAAGCTTAACTATGGCTACACCTTC. Encoded protein: CASSLEGFGKLNYGYTF.

The chain has TRBV5-4 and TRBJ2-1, with 8 nucleotides matching TRBD2. Looked up from germline, CDR1 is SGHNT and CDR2 is YYREEE (reference sequence). Trimming cost V 2 bases and J 9 bases; bases outside gene matches: 4. The CDR3 length is 13 residues. CDR3 loop: CASSLAGAGEQFF. CDR3 nucleotides: TGTGCCAGCAGCTTAGCGGGGGCGGGTGAGCAGTTCTTC.

This rearrangement joins TRBV19 to TRBJ1-6; a possible D gene is TRBD1 (5 bases). The germline V and J ends were trimmed by 1 base and 12 bases, with 19 bases remaining between them. CDR1 and CDR2 (germline): LNHDA, SQIVND (reference sequence). This CDR3 is built from 16 residues. The CDR3: CASSIAVQDILGPLHF. The CDR3 DNA reads TGTGCCAGTAGTATAGCAGTACAGGACATATTGGGACCCCTCCACTTT.

CDR3 in amino acids: CASSLSRGSQPQHF. In DNA, the CDR3 is TGTGCCAGCAGCTTAAGCAGGGGCAGTCAGCCCCAGCATTTT. The rearrangement links TRBV7-9 to TRBJ1-5; D may be TRBD1 (6 bases). The V and J ends lost 2 bases and 6 bases respectively, with 11 bases between them. This CDR3 region has 14 residues. Germline V gene lookup returns CDR1 SEHNR and CDR2 FQNEAQ (reference sequence).